This record covers a single T cell receptor (beta chain). This sample stems from a study of CD8 T cells in Susac syndrome. RNA in amounts of about 0.45 to 1 ug was reverse transcribed with random hexamers. TCRdb recomputed calls from the immunoSEQ multiplex PCR reads with MiXCR, one row per CDR3 protein. Seen here are under 200,000 distinct CDR3 sequences, roughly 94% observed once, and the top ten hold 0.1% to 0.12%. This clonotype was obtained from a human donor with Susac syndrome. Sequences were obtained from CD4+ T cells from PBMCs.

The CDR3 is CASSDPETGYNEQFF. The DNA for the CDR3 is TGTGCCAGCAGCGACCCCGAGACAGGATACAATGAGCAGTTCTTC. The chain combines TRBV5-4 with TRBJ2-1; the D gene is possibly TRBD1 (6 bases). V was cut by 4 bases and J by 4 bases, with 15 bases left in between. Germline V gene sequence: CDR1 SGHNT, CDR2 YYREEE (reference sequence). The CDR3 has 15 residues.